These 21 T cell receptor beta chains were sequenced from one sample in a study of OX40 agonist ivuxolimab in advanced cancers. Profiling relied on immunoSEQ multiplex PCR, and the TCRdb table lists in-frame clones only, not all of them. The sample contains just under 35,000 clones, around 93% of which appear only once. Sequencing was performed on CD4+ or CD8+ T cells sorted from blood, taken in a trial of the OX40 agonist ivuxolimab. The source is an adult with an advanced solid tumor such as melanoma, head and neck, liver or kidney cancer.

This chain uses TRBV11-2 with TRBJ2-1; 7 nucleotides align to TRBD2. The CDR3 length is 15 residues. With 1 base clipped from V and 4 bases from J, the junction kept 4 bases outside the gene matches. The germline V gene encodes CDR1 SGHAT and CDR2 FQNNGV. The CDR3 loop reads CASSLGGGPYNEQFF. The CDR3 DNA follows: TGTGCCAGCAGCTTAGGGGGAGGGCCATACAATGAGCAGTTCTTC.

As for this clone: Its ends do not fully match the called genes, so a read error is possible. The genes are TRBV7-9 and TRBJ2-7; 11 bases line up with TRBD2. Germline loops: CDR1 SEHNR, CDR2 FQNEAQ (reference sequence). There are 14 residues in the CDR3. CDR3 amino acids: CASILAGGPLEQYF. The CDR3 DNA sequence: TGTGCCAGCATCTTAGCGGGAGGGCCTCTCGAGCAGTACTTC.

V and J are TRBV13 and TRBJ2-6; TRBD1 is a possible D gene (5 bases). The germline CDR1 and CDR2 sequences are PRHDT and FYEKMQ (reference sequence). The CDR3 sequence is 15 residues long. The V end was cut by 3 bases, the J end by 1 base, with 7 bases between. Here the CDR3 reads CASSFRVSGANVLTF. Here the CDR3 DNA reads TGTGCCAGCAGCTTCAGGGTGTCTGGGGCCAACGTCCTGACTTTC.

The chain joins TRBV28 to TRBJ1-1; D is possibly TRBD1 (5 bases). Trimming cost V 5 bases and J 0 bases, with 13 bases left between them. The CDR3 length is 15 residues. The germline V gene has CDR1 MDHEN and CDR2 SYDVKM. The CDR3 loop is CASSPAGILNTEAFF. The DNA for the CDR3 is TGTGCCAGCAGTCCAGCAGGGATTCTGAACACTGAAGCTTTCTTT.

This chain joins TRBV19 and TRBJ1-2; the D gene is possibly TRBD1 (5 bases). Germline V CDR1 and CDR2: LNHDA, SQIVND (reference sequence). The CDR3 covers 15 residues. Trimming left V 2 bases short and J 5 bases short, with 15 bases between. This CDR3 is CASSIIDSPGYGYTF. CDR3 bases: TGTGCCAGTAGTATAATTGACAGCCCCGGGTATGGCTACACCTTC.

This clone came up once. The J gene is TRBJ2-1, the V gene TRBV9; 7 bases line up with TRBD2. The germline V gene encodes CDR1 SGDLS and CDR2 YYNGEE. J was trimmed by 6 bases and V by 0 bases; bases with no gene match: 3. The CDR3 totals 14 residues. DNA of the CDR3: TGTGCCAGCAGCGTAGTGACGGGGGGCAATGAGCAGTTCTTC. It yields the protein CASSVVTGGNEQFF.

This clone was detected once. The chain joins TRBV2 to TRBJ1-5; TRBD1 is a possible D gene (5 bases). With 2 bases removed from V and 6 bases from J, the gap between germline ends came to 17 bases. The germline CDR1 and CDR2 sequences are SNHLY and FYNNEI. The CDR3 is made up of 16 amino acids. CDR3: CASSEKLRGWAQPQHF. CDR3 nucleotide sequence: TGTGCCAGCAGTGAAAAATTACGGGGGTGGGCTCAGCCCCAGCATTTT.

The chain uses TRBV7-9 and TRBJ2-4, with TRBD1 matching over 10 bases. This CDR3 contains 15 residues. Unmatched junction bases numbered 7, after V lost 5 bases and J lost 6 bases. Germline V gene sequence: CDR1 SEHNR, CDR2 FQNEAQ (reference sequence). In nucleotides, the CDR3 is TGTGCCAGCAGCCCCGGGACAGGGGCAGGAAACATTCAGTACTTC. Translated: CASSPGTGAGNIQYF.

CDR3 nucleotides: TGCGCCAGCAGCCTCGGAGTCTATGGCTACACCTTC. Translated: CASSLGVYGYTF. The V gene is TRBV5-1, the J gene TRBJ1-2; D unclear. Trimming took off 4 bases at V and 4 bases at J, with 8 bases between the two ends. Germline V CDR1 and CDR2: SGHRS, YFSETQ. CDR3 length equals 12 residues.

The J gene is TRBJ2-7, the V gene TRBV7-6; a weak D match, TRBD2 (7 bases). Germline loops: CDR1 SGHVS, CDR2 FNYEAQ. The CDR3 contains 15 residues. V gave up 5 bases and J gave up 2 bases, with 16 bases separating them. CDR3 loop: CASSPTGAGAYEQYF. The CDR3 bases are TGTGCCAGCAGCCCCACGGGGGCGGGAGCCTACGAGCAGTACTTC.

The chain has TRBV12-5 and TRBJ2-2; D is possibly TRBD2 (7 bases). The CDR3 spans 14 residues. Germline lookup yields CDR1 LGHNT and CDR2 FRNRAP. Deletions cut 7 bases from V and 7 bases from J, with 16 bases between. Here the CDR3 reads CASALQGGGGELFF. The CDR3 DNA reads as TGTGCTAGTGCCCTCCAGGGAGGGGGCGGGGAGCTGTTTTTT.

V and J are TRBV7-4 and TRBJ2-7; possible D gene TRBD2, 5 bases. The ends were cut back, 5 bases at V and 3 bases at J, with 14 bases in the middle. This CDR3 has 14 amino acids. Germline lookup yields CDR1 SGHVT and CDR2 SQSDAQ. DNA of the CDR3: TGTGCCAGCAGCGTCGACGGGGTCTTCTACGAGCAGTACTTC. It translates to CASSVDGVFYEQYF.

The J gene is TRBJ2-2, the V gene TRBV13, with a tentative D call TRBD2 (6 bases). Trimming took 5 bases from V and 4 from J, leaving 14 bases between them. The CDR3 extends over 15 amino acids. Looked up from germline, CDR1 is PRHDT and CDR2 is FYEKMQ (reference sequence). The CDR3 DNA follows: TGTGCCAGCAGCCCGGGCCCGGAGGGCACCGGGGAGCTGTTTTTT. Encoded protein: CASSPGPEGTGELFF. Full variable domain (outside the CDR3, taken from reference TRBV13 and TRBJ2-2): AAGVIQSPRHLIKEKRETATLKCYPIPRHDTVYWYQQGPGQDPQFLISFYEKMQSDKGSIPDRFSAQQFSDYHSELNMSSLELGDSALYFCASSPGPEGTGELFFGEGSRLTVL.

The V call is TRBV27, the J call TRBJ2-3; D uncertain. V lost 3 bases and J 2 bases, leaving 9 bases between the germline ends. CDR3 length: 14 residues. From germline, CDR1 is MNHEY and CDR2 SMNVEV (reference sequence). The CDR3 DNA sequence: TGTGCCAGCAGTTTTGGACGAACCACAGATACGCAGTATTTT. It specifies CASSFGRTTDTQYF.

This clone has just one count. The chain couples TRBV7-2 to TRBJ2-7; 8 bases fit TRBD2. This CDR3 spans 15 amino acids. J gave up 3 bases and V 6 bases, and 10 bases lay outside the gene matches. The germline CDR1 and CDR2 sequences are SGHTA and FQGNSA. The CDR3: CASSMTSALHYEQYF. The CDR3 DNA reads TGTGCCAGCAGTATGACTAGCGCCCTTCACTACGAGCAGTACTTC.

V usage is TRBV4-3 and J usage is TRBJ2-5; a possible D gene is TRBD1 (6 bases). The J call may be faulty, since TRBJ2-7 better matches the DNA end. The length of the CDR3 is 16 residues. Germline CDR1 reads LGHNA; CDR2 reads YSLEER. The CDR3 protein is CASSQDAVGRGHEQYF. The CDR3 nucleotides read TGCGCCAGCAGCCAAGATGCAGTAGGCAGGGGCCACGAGCAGTACTTC.

This clone showed up just once. The chain uses TRBV5-4 and TRBJ2-5, with no clear D. Trimming shortened V by 2 bases and J by 3 bases, and 11 bases separated the two germline ends. The CDR3 spans 14 residues. In germline, CDR1 is SGHNT, CDR2 YYREEE (reference sequence). Written as DNA, the CDR3 is TGTGCCAGCAGCTTAAGAACAGACAAAGAGACCCAGTACTTC. This gives the protein CASSLRTDKETQYF.

Relative to its sample, this clone is medium-sized (0.01 to 0.1%). The J gene is TRBJ2-1, the V gene TRBV7-2, with a tentative D call TRBD2 (6 bases). The CDR3 is 17 residues long. Germline V gene data show CDR1 as SGHTA and CDR2 as FQGNSA. V was trimmed by 1 base and J by 8 bases, leaving 21 bases between them. CDR3 amino acids: CASSLVFLGLSGDEQFF. In DNA, the CDR3 is TGTGCCAGCAGCTTAGTTTTCCTGGGGCTTAGCGGCGATGAGCAGTTCTTC.

The chain recombines TRBV4-3 with TRBJ2-7, with unresolved D. The germline V gene encodes CDR1 LGHNA and CDR2 YSLEER. The V end lost 0 bases, the J end lost 2 bases, and 11 bases lay between the germline ends. The length of the CDR3 is 15 residues. For the CDR3, the DNA is TGCGCCAGCAGCCAAGATGGCACACGGACCTACGAGCAGTACTTC. Its protein product is CASSQDGTRTYEQYF.

V gene TRBV2 combines with J gene TRBJ2-5, with 13 bases matching TRBD2. Trimming at V came to 8 bases and at J to 2 bases, leaving 5 bases not matched to a gene. The CDR3 loop spans 15 amino acids. Germline assignment: CDR1 SNHLY and CDR2 FYNNEI. This CDR3 is CASLGTSGIQETQYF. The CDR3, as DNA: TGTGCCAGCCTGGGGACTAGCGGGATTCAAGAGACCCAGTACTTC.

The chain carries TRBV4-2 and TRBJ1-1, with TRBD1 identical over 8 bases. The CDR3 is 14 amino acids. Trimming at V came to 4 bases and at J to 6 bases, leaving 7 bases not matched to a gene. CDR1 and CDR2 (germline): LGHNA, YNFKEQ. CDR3 sequence: CASSRATGEAEAFF. For the CDR3, the DNA is TGTGCCAGCAGCCGGGCGACAGGGGAGGCTGAAGCTTTCTTT.